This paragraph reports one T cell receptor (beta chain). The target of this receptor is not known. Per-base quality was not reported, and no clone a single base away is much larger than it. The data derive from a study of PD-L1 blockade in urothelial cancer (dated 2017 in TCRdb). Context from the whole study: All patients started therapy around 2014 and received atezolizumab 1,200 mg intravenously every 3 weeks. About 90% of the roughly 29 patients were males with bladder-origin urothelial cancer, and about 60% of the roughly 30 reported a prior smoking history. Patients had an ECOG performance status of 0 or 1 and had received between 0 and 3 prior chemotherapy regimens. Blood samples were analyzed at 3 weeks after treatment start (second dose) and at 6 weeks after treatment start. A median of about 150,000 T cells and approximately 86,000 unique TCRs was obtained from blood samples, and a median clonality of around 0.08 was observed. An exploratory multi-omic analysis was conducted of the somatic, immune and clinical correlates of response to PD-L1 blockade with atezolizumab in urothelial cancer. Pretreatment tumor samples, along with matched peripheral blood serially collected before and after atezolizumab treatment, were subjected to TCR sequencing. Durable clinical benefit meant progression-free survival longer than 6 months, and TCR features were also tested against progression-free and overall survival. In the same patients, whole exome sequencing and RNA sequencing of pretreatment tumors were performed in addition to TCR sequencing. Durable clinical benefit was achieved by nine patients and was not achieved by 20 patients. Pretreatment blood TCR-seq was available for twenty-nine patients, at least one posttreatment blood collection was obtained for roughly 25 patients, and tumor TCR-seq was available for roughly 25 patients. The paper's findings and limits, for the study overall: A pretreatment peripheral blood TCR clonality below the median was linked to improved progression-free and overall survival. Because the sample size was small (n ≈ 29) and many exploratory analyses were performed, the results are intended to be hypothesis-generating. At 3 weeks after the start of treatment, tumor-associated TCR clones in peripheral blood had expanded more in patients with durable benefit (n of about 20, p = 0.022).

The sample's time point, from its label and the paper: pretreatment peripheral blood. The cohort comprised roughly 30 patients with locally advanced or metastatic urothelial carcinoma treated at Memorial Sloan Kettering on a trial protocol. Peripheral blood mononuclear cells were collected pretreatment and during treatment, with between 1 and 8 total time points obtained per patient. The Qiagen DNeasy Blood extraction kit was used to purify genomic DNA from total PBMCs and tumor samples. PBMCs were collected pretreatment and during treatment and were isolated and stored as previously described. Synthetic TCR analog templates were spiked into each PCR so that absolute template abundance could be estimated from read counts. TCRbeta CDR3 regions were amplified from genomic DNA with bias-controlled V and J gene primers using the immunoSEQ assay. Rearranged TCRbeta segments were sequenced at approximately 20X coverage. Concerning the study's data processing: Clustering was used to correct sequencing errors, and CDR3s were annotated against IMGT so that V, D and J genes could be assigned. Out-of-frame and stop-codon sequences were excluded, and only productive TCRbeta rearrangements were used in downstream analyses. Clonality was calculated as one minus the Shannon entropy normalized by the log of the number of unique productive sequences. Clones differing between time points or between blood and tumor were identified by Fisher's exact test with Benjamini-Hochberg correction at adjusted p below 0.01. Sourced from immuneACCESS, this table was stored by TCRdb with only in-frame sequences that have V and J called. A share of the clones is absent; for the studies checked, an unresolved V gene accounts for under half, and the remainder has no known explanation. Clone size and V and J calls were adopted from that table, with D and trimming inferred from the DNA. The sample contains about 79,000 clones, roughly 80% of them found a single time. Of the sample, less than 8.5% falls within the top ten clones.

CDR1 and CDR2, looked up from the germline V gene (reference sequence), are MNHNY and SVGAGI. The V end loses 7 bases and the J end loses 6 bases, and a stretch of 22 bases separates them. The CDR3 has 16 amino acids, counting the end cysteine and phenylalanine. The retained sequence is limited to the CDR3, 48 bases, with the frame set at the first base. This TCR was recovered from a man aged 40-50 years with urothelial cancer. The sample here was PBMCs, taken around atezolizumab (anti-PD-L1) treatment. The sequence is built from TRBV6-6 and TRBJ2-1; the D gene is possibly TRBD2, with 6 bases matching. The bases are TGTGCCAGCACCTCAACCGGCGGGACCCGGCCCAATGAGCAGTTCTTC. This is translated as CASTSTGGTRPNEQFF.